This TCR beta chain is drawn from a study of blood T cell repertoires in COVID-19. Overall study: Samples of COVID-19 (acute and convalescent) were obtained from the United States, Italy and Spain. PBMCs, B-cell-depleted T cells, or T cells were the source of the cDNA or gDNA that made up the material.

As processed by the authors: Using reference gene primer amplification, nucleated cell counts were estimated. TCRdb's table, derived via immunoSEQ multiplex PCR, lists solely in-frame clones and lacks some. V and J calls and clone size follow that table, whereas D and trimming were derived from the DNA. Of under 350,000 clones in the sample, over 75% were seen once. The source is a human donor in a cohort sampled during active COVID-19. Sequencing was done on a sample of peripheral blood.

The CDR3 sequence is CAWSVQGEYGYTF. CDR3 nucleotide sequence: TGTGCCTGGAGTGTACAGGGGGAATATGGCTACACCTTC. V and J are TRBV30 and TRBJ1-2, with TRBD1 matching over 8 bases. V lost 0 bases, J lost 5 bases, and 2 bases stayed unmatched. CDR1 is GTSNPN and CDR2 is SVGIG in the germline V gene (reference sequence). CDR3 size: 13 residues.